The present entry profiles one TCR beta chain with its context. The data derive from a study of shared clonotypes between healthy human individuals. Caucasian adults living in Nashville, Tennessee, provided all samples. Profiled with immunoSEQ multiplex PCR; TCRdb holds only in-frame clones, not every one. The table shows around 2.5 million clones, with approximately 93% occurring only once. The receptor's source is a man younger than 35 in good health. Some clones in this sample may be carry-over from other donors' samples. Sequencing used naive CD4+ T cells from PBMCs. The subset here: CD45RA+ positively selected.

The CDR3 here is CASSPMGDGNEKLFF. The CDR3 DNA is TGCGCCAGCAGCCCCATGGGGGACGGTAATGAAAAACTGTTTTTT. The rearrangement joins TRBV4-3 to TRBJ1-4, with D possibly TRBD1 on 5 matching bases. Germline CDR1 is LGHNA and CDR2 is YSLEER. The V end was cut by 4 bases, the J end by 4 bases, with 13 bases between. CDR3 length: 15 amino acids.